This T cell receptor (beta chain) was recovered during a study of blood T cell repertoires in COVID-19. Study as a whole: PBMCs, B-cell-depleted T cells, or T cells provided the cDNA or gDNA that made up the material.

Repertoires were generated with immunoSEQ multiplex PCR, while TCRdb's copy carries only in-frame clones and drops some. The sample carries under 150,000 clones, roughly 80% recorded once. Germline CDR1 and CDR2: MDHEN and SYDVKM. Trimming cost V 6 bases and J 5 bases; bases outside gene matches: 3. The CDR3 is 14 amino acids. The chain recombines TRBV28 with TRBJ1-6; 8 nucleotides match TRBD1. Sequencing was done on a sample of PBMCs or T cells enriched from blood (not recorded which). The TCR sequence derives from a woman between 35 and 50 years old who had recovered from COVID-19. CDR3 residues: CASSTGGHNSPLHF. CDR3 coding DNA: TGTGCCAGCAGCACAGGGGGGCATAATTCACCCCTCCACTTT.